Following are 7 T cell receptor beta chains from one sample sequenced in a study of blood T cell repertoires in COVID-19. Using immunoSEQ multiplex PCR, the repertoire was profiled, and TCRdb retains in-frame clones only, with some absent. The sample records some 90,000 clones, roughly 89% being singletons. The material sequenced was peripheral blood. The receptor set was obtained from a woman aged 80 or over with active COVID-19.

The chain joins TRBV6-1 to TRBJ2-6; 8 bases align to TRBD1. The V and J ends lost 4 bases and 2 bases, in that order; junction bases with no gene match: 4. The CDR3 runs 16 residues. Germline V gives CDR1 MNHNS, CDR2 SASEGT. Written as DNA, the CDR3 is TGTGCCAGCAGTGGGTTGACAGGGGCTGGGGCCAACGTCCTGACTTTC. Translated: CASSGLTGAGANVLTF.

CDR3 amino acids: CASSYTGLASETQYF. Written as DNA, the CDR3 is TGTGCCAGCAGTTACACGGGACTAGCCTCGGAGACCCAGTACTTC. This chain links TRBV6-2 or TRBV6-3 with TRBJ2-5, with TRBD2 identical over 9 bases. V shed 2 bases, J shed 5 bases, and the junction held 6 bases outside the gene matches. The CDR3 loop spans 15 amino acids. CDR1 is MNHEY, CDR2 SVGEGT, per germline.

The V gene is TRBV7-2, the J gene TRBJ1-1, with TRBD1 matching 9 bases. The J segment lost 4 bases and the V segment lost 5 bases, leaving 2 bases of the junction unmatched. The germline V gene encodes CDR1 SGHTA and CDR2 FQGNSA. CDR3 size: 13 residues. The CDR3 region is CASSLQGATEAFF. The CDR3, as DNA: TGTGCCAGCAGCCTACAGGGGGCCACTGAAGCTTTCTTT.

The chain recombines TRBV18 with TRBJ2-3; the match to TRBD2 covers 13 bases. Losses at the gene ends were 4 bases for V and 5 bases for J; bases not matched to a gene: 6. CDR1 KGHSH and CDR2 LQKENI come from the germline V gene. CDR3 size: 16 residues. DNA of the CDR3: TGTGCCAGCTCACGTGGACTAGCGGGAGCTAGAGATACGCAGTATTTT. The encoded protein is CASSRGLAGARDTQYF. Based on the CDR3 plus reference TRBV18 and TRBJ2-3, the full variable domain is NAGVMQNPRHLVRRRGQEARLRCSPMKGHSHVYWYRQLPEEGLKFMVYLQKENIIDESGMPKERFSAEFPKEGPSILRIQQVVRGDSAAYFCASSRGLAGARDTQYFGPGTRLTVL.

The chain combines TRBV28 with TRBJ1-1; TRBD1 matches at 7 bases. Per the germline V gene, CDR1 is MDHEN and CDR2 is SYDVKM. V trimming: 10 bases; J trimming: 0 bases; junction bases outside the gene matches: 5. The length of the CDR3 is 13 residues. The CDR3 region is CATWDSMNTEAFF. In nucleotides, the CDR3 is TGTGCCACCTGGGACAGCATGAACACTGAAGCTTTCTTT.

The chain is built from TRBV6-5 and TRBJ2-7, with 12 nucleotides matching TRBD2. This CDR3 has 15 amino acids. In germline, CDR1 is MNHEY, CDR2 SVGAGI. V lost 6 bases and J lost 2; bases outside the gene matches: 5. The CDR3 DNA is TGTGCCAGCAGGAACCTAGCGGGAGGGCCCTACGAGCAGTACTTC. This translates into CASRNLAGGPYEQYF.

The rearrangement uses TRBV18 and TRBJ2-5; possibly TRBD2 for D (5 bases). Trimming shortened V by 4 bases and J by 2 bases, and 11 bases separated the two germline ends. Germline V lookup: CDR1 KGHSH, CDR2 LQKENI. The CDR3 is 14 residues long. The CDR3 sequence is CASSLEAVQETQYF. CDR3 in DNA: TGTGCCAGCTCACTAGAAGCGGTTCAAGAGACCCAGTACTTC. Using reference TRBV18 and TRBJ2-5 for the parts outside the CDR3, the full variable domain is NAGVMQNPRHLVRRRGQEARLRCSPMKGHSHVYWYRQLPEEGLKFMVYLQKENIIDESGMPKERFSAEFPKEGPSILRIQQVVRGDSAAYFCASSLEAVQETQYFGPGTRLLVL.